A single sample is the source of the 5 T cell receptor beta chains below, sequenced in a study of blood T cell repertoires in COVID-19. Sequenced by immunoSEQ multiplex PCR; TCRdb stores in-frame clones only, minus some. Among around 300,000 clones listed, 75% to 90% were seen once. Sequences were obtained from PBMCs or T cells enriched from blood (not recorded which). These receptors all stem from a woman aged 45-59 years who had recovered from COVID-19.

The chain carries TRBV5-1 and TRBJ1-3; a weak D match, TRBD1 (5 bases). Looked up from germline, CDR1 is SGHRS and CDR2 is YFSETQ. The CDR3 sequence is 15 residues long. The ends were cut back, 4 bases at V and 0 bases at J, with 11 bases in the middle. CDR3 sequence reads: CASSVGGGSGNTIYF. The CDR3 DNA is TGCGCCAGCAGCGTGGGGGGAGGCTCTGGAAACACCATATATTTT.

The rearrangement joins TRBV7-8 to TRBJ1-2; D is undetermined. The germline CDR1 and CDR2 sequences are SGHVS and FQNEAQ. Trimming removed 0 bases from V and 5 bases from J, with 25 bases in between. This CDR3 comprises 19 residues. The CDR3 loop is CASSLARVAGSKLVYGYTF. CDR3 nucleotides: TGTGCCAGCAGCTTAGCGAGGGTTGCGGGCAGCAAGCTTGTGTATGGCTACACCTTC.

The rearrangement joins TRBV28 to TRBJ2-7; TRBD1 might be the D (6 bases). CDR1 is MDHEN and CDR2 is SYDVKM in the germline V gene. Trimming pared 3 bases from V and 3 bases from J, leaving 12 bases between. The CDR3 contains 14 residues. The DNA for the CDR3 is TGTGCCAGCAGTTTTAATCAGGGGATCTACGAGCAGTACTTC. This gives the protein CASSFNQGIYEQYF.

Concerning this clone itself: One junction end does not reproduce the germline sequence, and a read error may be involved. The rearrangement joins TRBV7-3 to TRBJ2-1, with 11 nucleotides matching TRBD2. Germline V lookup: CDR1 SGHTA, CDR2 FQGTGA. The CDR3 extends over 15 amino acids. CDR3 coding DNA: TGTGCCAGCAGCCTAACTAGCGGGAGAGACAATGAGCAGTTCTTC. As protein: CASSLTSGRDNEQFF.

The chain couples TRBV19 to TRBJ1-2; D not resolved. From germline, CDR1 is LNHDA and CDR2 SQIVND (reference sequence). Between the trimmed V and J ends, which lost 5 bases and 3 bases, there was a span of 10 bases. This CDR3 has 13 residues. The CDR3 nucleotides are TGTGCCAGTAGTCCTCAGTTTGACTATGGCTACACCTTC. Protein product: CASSPQFDYGYTF.